Presented here are 5 T cell receptor beta chains from one specimen sequenced in a study of OX40 agonist ivuxolimab in advanced cancers. Clones were sequenced by immunoSEQ multiplex PCR, and TCRdb holds only the in-frame ones, with some missing. Among tens of thousands of clones listed, around 82% were seen once. The sample was CD4+ or CD8+ T cells sorted from blood, taken in a trial of the OX40 agonist ivuxolimab. The origin of the receptors is an adult with an advanced solid tumor such as melanoma, head and neck, liver or kidney cancer.

This sequence joins TRBV4-1 and TRBJ2-5, with D perhaps matching TRBD1 or TRBD2 (5 bases each). Trimming stripped 7 bases from V and 1 base from J, with 13 bases between. The V gene's germline CDR1 is MGHRA and CDR2 YSYEKL. The CDR3 is 14 residues long. The CDR3 region has the DNA TGCGCCAGCAAAGAGGTAGGGACCCAAGAGACCCAGTACTTC. Translating gives CASKEVGTQETQYF.

This chain links TRBV2 with TRBJ2-2, with D perhaps being TRBD1 or TRBD2 (6 bases each). The CDR3 is made up of 14 amino acids. V lost 9 bases, J lost 6 bases, and 17 bases lay in between. The germline V gene has CDR1 SNHLY and CDR2 FYNNEI. The CDR3 loop is CARSRGDRPGELFF. CDR3 coding DNA: TGTGCCAGATCTAGGGGGGATAGACCCGGGGAGCTGTTTTTT.

To note about this clone: At one end the junction does not follow the germline gene, possibly because of a read error. The chain has TRBV7-3 and TRBJ1-6, with D hard to call. CDR1 is SGHTA and CDR2 is FQGTGA in the germline V gene. The CDR3 is made up of 14 amino acids. The CDR3 loop is CASSPGGRNLPLHF. CDR3 DNA sequence: TGTGCCAGCAGCCCCGGAGGGCGGAATTTACCCCTCCACTTT.

This clone was counted once. The chain combines TRBV5-1 with TRBJ1-2, with TRBD1 as a possible D gene (6 bases). The germline V and J ends were trimmed by 4 bases and 8 bases, with 15 bases remaining between them. This CDR3 is 13 amino acids long. CDR1 is SGHRS and CDR2 is YFSETQ in the germline V gene. CDR3 sequence (DNA): TGCGCCAGCAGCCCAAACAGGGAGTCGGGCTACACCTTC. Translating gives CASSPNRESGYTF.

This sequence joins TRBV16 and TRBJ1-1; 7 nucleotides match TRBD1. With 0 bases clipped from V and 0 bases from J, the junction kept 7 bases outside the gene matches. Germline CDR1 reads KGHSY; CDR2 reads FQNENV. The CDR3 runs 17 residues. This chain's CDR3 is CASSQSRQGALNTEAFF. CDR3 DNA: TGTGCCAGCAGCCAATCACGACAGGGAGCCTTGAACACTGAAGCTTTCTTT.